This T cell receptor beta chain stems from a study of OX40 agonist ivuxolimab in advanced cancers. Study-wide background: Those treated in dose escalation had hepatocellular carcinoma, melanoma, renal cell cancer or head and neck cancer.

The repertoire was sequenced with immunoSEQ multiplex PCR; TCRdb's copy has only in-frame clones and lacks some. Here the sample spans under 75,000 clones, about 86% being singletons. The sequenced sample was CD4+ or CD8+ T cells sorted from blood, obtained in a trial of the OX40 agonist ivuxolimab. The receptor was derived from an adult with an advanced solid tumor such as melanoma, head and neck, liver or kidney cancer.

In nucleotides, the CDR3 is TGCGCCAGCAGCCAAGTTGTCGCTGGAAACACCATATATTTT. Translated, it gives CASSQVVAGNTIYF. The chain carries TRBV4-3 and TRBJ1-3; D ambiguous. CDR1 is LGHNA and CDR2 is YSLEER in the germline V gene. V lost 1 base, J lost 2 bases, and 6 bases lay in between. This CDR3 region has 14 residues.